These 2 T cell receptor beta chains originate from one sample sequenced in a study of PD-L1 blockade in urothelial cancer. Method: immunoSEQ multiplex PCR; TCRdb's copy keeps in-frame clones and lacks some. The profile shows 84,000 or so clones, about 84% of them singletons. This sample's time point: pretreatment peripheral blood. Sequences were derived from PBMCs, sampled around atezolizumab (anti-PD-L1) treatment. The receptors shown here come from a man in his 60s with urothelial cancer.

The chain employs TRBV7-9 and TRBJ2-7; tentative D call: TRBD2 (5 bases). V dropped 5 bases and J dropped 0 bases, with 14 bases sitting between them. The CDR3 sequence is 15 residues long. In germline, CDR1 is SEHNR, CDR2 FQNEAQ (reference sequence). The CDR3: CASSVTGLNSYEQYF. The CDR3 nucleotides are TGTGCCAGCAGCGTAACCGGACTGAACTCCTACGAGCAGTACTTC.

The chain employs TRBV4-1 and TRBJ1-5; D ambiguous. From germline, CDR1 is MGHRA and CDR2 YSYEKL. This CDR3 spans 16 amino acids. Trimming took off 1 base at V and 3 bases at J, with 13 bases between the two ends. CDR3 coding DNA: TGCGCCAGCAGCCAAGCGACGGCGCGGATCAATCAGCCCCAGCATTTT. Protein sequence: CASSQATARINQPQHF.